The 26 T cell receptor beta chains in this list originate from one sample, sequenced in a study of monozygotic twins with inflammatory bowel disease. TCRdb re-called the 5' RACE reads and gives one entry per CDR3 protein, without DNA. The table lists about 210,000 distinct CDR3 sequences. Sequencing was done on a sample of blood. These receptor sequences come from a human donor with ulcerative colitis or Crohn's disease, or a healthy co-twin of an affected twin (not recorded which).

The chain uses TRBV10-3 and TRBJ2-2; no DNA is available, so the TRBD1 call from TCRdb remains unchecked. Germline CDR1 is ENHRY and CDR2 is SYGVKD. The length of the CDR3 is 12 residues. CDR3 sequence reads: CAIGPGTGELFF.

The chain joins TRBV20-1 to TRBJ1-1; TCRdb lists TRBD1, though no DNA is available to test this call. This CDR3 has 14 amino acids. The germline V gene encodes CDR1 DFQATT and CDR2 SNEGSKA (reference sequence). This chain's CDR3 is CSARTPSLVTEAFF.

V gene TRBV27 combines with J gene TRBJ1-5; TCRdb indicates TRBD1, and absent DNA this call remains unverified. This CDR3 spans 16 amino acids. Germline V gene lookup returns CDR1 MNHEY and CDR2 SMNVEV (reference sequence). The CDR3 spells CASSSYLGGGNQPQHF.

The CDR3 spells CASSRDPSYNEQFF. The chain has TRBV5-1 and TRBJ2-1; TCRdb's assignment of TRBD1 cannot be checked, as there is no DNA. The CDR3 length is 14 residues. Germline V gives CDR1 SGHRS, CDR2 YFSETQ.

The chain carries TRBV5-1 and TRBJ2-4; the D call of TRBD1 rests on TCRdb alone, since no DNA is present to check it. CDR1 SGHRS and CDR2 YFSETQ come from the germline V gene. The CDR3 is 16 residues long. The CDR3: CASSPSLRVGKNIQYF.

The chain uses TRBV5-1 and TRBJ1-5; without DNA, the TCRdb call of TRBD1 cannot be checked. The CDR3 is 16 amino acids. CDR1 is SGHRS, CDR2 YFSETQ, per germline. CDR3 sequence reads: CASSLTRRDRDQPQHF.

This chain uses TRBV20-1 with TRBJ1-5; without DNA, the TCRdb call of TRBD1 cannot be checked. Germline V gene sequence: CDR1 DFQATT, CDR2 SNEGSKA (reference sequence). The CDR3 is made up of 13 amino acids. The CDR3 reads CSATRGRDQPQHF.

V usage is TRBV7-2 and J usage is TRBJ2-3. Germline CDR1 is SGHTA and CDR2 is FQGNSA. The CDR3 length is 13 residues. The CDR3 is CASSASPQATQYF.

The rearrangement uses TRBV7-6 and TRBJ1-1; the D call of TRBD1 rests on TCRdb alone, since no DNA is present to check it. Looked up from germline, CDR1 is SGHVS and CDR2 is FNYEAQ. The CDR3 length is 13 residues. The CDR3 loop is CASSMDRDTEAFF.

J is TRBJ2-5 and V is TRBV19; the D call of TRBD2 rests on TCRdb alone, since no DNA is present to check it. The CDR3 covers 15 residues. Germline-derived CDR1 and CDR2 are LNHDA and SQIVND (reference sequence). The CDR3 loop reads CASTSRDSLGETQYF.

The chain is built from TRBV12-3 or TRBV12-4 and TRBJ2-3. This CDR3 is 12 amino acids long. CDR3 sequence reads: CASSLTRHTQYF.

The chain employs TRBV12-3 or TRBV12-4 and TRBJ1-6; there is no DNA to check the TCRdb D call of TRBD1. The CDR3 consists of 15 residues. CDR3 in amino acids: CASSFGAGGNSPLHF.

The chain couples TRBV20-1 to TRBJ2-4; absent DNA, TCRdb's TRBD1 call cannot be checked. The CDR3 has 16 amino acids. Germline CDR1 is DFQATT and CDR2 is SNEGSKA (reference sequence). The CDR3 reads CSARVSRGPAKNIQYF.

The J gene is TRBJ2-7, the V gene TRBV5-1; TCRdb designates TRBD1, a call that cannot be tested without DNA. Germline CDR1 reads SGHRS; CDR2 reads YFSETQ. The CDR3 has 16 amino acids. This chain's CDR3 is CASSLSLGTGSNEQYF.

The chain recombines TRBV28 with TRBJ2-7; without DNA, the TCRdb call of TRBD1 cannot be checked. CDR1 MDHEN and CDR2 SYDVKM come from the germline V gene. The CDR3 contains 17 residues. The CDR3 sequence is CASISHSAQARDYEQYF.

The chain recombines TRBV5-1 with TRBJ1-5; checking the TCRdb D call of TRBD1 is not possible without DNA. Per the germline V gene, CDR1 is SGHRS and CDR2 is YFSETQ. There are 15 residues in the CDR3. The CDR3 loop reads CASSTTGTPGSTQHF.

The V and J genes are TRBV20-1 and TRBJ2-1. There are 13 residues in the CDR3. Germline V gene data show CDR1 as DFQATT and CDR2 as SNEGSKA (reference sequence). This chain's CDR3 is CSAPRDTYNEQFF.

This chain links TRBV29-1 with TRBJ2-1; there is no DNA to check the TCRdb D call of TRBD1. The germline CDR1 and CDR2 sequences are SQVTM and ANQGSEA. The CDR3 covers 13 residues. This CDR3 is CSSIDRGMNEQFF.

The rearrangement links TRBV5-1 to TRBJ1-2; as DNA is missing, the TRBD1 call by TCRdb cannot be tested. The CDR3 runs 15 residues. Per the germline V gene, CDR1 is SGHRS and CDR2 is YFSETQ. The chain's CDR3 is CASSLGDRVNYGYTF.

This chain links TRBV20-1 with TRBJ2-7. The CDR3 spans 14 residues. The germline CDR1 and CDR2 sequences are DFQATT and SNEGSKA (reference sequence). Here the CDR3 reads CSARDFRSSYEQYF.

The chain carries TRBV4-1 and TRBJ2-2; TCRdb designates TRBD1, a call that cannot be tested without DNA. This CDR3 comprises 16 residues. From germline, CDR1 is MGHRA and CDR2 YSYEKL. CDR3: CASSRRQGDLTGELFF.

This chain's CDR3 is CATSRGTGPYEQYF. The chain recombines TRBV15 with TRBJ2-7; TCRdb selects TRBD1, and the lack of DNA leaves this call unchecked. CDR1 is LNHNV and CDR2 is YYDKDF in the germline V gene (reference sequence). The CDR3 consists of 14 residues.

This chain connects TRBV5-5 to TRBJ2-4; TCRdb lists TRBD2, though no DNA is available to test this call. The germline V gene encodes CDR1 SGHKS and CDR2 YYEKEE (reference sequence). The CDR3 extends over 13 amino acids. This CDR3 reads CASSLIGPDIQYF.

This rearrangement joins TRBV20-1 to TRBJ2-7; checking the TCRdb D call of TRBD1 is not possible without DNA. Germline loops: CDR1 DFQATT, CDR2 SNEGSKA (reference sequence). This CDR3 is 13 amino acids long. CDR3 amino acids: CSAREPPAYEQYF.

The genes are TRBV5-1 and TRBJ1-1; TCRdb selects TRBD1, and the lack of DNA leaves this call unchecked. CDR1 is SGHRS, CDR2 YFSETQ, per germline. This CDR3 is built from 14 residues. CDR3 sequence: CASSLQGVGTEAFF.

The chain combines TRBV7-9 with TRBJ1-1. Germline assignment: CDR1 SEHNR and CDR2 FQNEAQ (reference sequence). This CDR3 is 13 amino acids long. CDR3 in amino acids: CAATRGRNAEAFF.